Listed below are T cell receptor beta chains from one sample, sequenced in a study of PD-1 blockade in classical Hodgkin lymphoma. Here immunoSEQ multiplex PCR was the method, and the copy in TCRdb shows in-frame clones only, minus some. Among approximately 150,000 clones listed, less than 80% were seen once. The starting material was peripheral blood mononuclear cells (PBMCs), obtained before the second cycle of nivolumab. These receptors were taken from a human donor with classical Hodgkin lymphoma. The CDR3 runs from the conserved cysteine through the conserved F or W. The D gene is left open where the match is weak. Not every row has a clone size; where given, it reads once, few, many or a size class.

d_call	clone_size	v_call	j_call	cdr3_nt	cdr3_aa
TRBD2	once	TRBV7-9	TRBJ2-1	TGTGCCAGCAGCCGTGGGGGGGAGTCTAGAAATGAGCAGTTCTTC	CASSRGGESRNEQFF
TRBD1	.	TRBV2	TRBJ1-6	TGTGCCAGCAGAAGGACAGGGGGTGCTAATTCACCCCTCCACTTT	CASRRTGGANSPLHF
TRBD2	.	TRBV5-6	TRBJ2-3	TGTGCCAGCAGCTTAGCGGGAGGGTACACAGATACGCAGTATTTT	CASSLAGGYTDTQYF
.	.	TRBV2	TRBJ1-1	TGTGCCAGCAGATTCGTAGGGCGGAGCACTGAAGCTTTCTTT	CASRFVGRSTEAFF
TRBD1	once	TRBV9	TRBJ2-5	TGTGCCAGCAGCAGGGAGACCGCAGGGGGAGCAGAGACCCAGTACTTC	CASSRETAGGAETQYF
.	.	TRBV5-4	TRBJ2-7	TGTGCCAGCAGCTTGGAATACGGGGGCGAGCAGTACTTC	CASSLEYGGEQYF
.	few	TRBV7-2	TRBJ1-1	TGTGCCAGCAGCTTATATGGGGGTAGCACTGAAGCTTTCTTT	CASSLYGGSTEAFF
.	.	TRBV9	TRBJ2-1	TGTGCCAGCAGCCCCCGCTTCCATGAGCAGTTCTTC	CASSPRFHEQFF
TRBD2	once	TRBV6-6	TRBJ2-3	TGTGCCAGCGTACTGAGTGGGGCGGGGGGCACAGATACGCAGTATTTT	CASVLSGAGGTDTQYF
.	.	TRBV7-3	TRBJ2-1	TGTGCCAGCAGCTTAAGGGGAAATGAGCAGTTCTTC	CASSLRGNEQFF
TRBD2	many	TRBV29-1	TRBJ2-1	TGCAGCGTTGTAGAAGCTAGCGGTGGGTCTGAGCAGTTCTTC	CSVVEASGGSEQFF
.	.	TRBV6-6	TRBJ1-2	TGTGCCAGCAGTTTCTCGAGACAGAGGAACTATGGCTACACCTTC	CASSFSRQRNYGYTF
.	many	TRBV6-1	TRBJ2-1	TGTGCCAGCAGTGAGTTTTGGGGGACAACCTACAATGAGCAGTTCTTC	CASSEFWGTTYNEQFF
.	.	TRBV18	TRBJ1-5	TGTGCCAGCTCACCAGGTCCCCATCAGCCCCAGCATTTT	CASSPGPHQPQHF
TRBD1	.	TRBV6-1	TRBJ1-5	TGTGCCAGCAGTGGAAGACAGGGGGCGAATCAGCCCCAGCATTTT	CASSGRQGANQPQHF
.	.	TRBV7-9	TRBJ1-1	TGTGCCAGCAGCCCCGGGGCAGCTGGGTACACTGAAGCTTTCTTT	CASSPGAAGYTEAFF
TRBD2	.	TRBV7-2	TRBJ2-2	TGTGCCAGCAGCCAAAGCGGGGGGTTTACCGGGGAGCTGTTTTTT	CASSQSGGFTGELFF
TRBD2	.	TRBV5-1	TRBJ2-2	TGCGCCAGCAGCTTTAGCGGGGGGACCGGGGAGCTGTTTTTT	CASSFSGGTGELFF
.	.	TRBV5-6	TRBJ2-3	TGTGCCAGCAGCTTTTTCTCCGATACGCAGTATTTT	CASSFFSDTQYF
.	.	TRBV13	TRBJ2-4	TGTGCCAGCAGCTTAGAGGGGGATGCCAAAAACATTCAGTACTTC	CASSLEGDAKNIQYF
.	.	TRBV5-1	TRBJ1-1	TGCGCCAGCAGCTTCAGCCAGGTGGGCACTGAAGCTTTCTTT	CASSFSQVGTEAFF
TRBD2	.	TRBV5-1	TRBJ2-5	TGCGCCAGCAGCTTGGGACTAGCGGGGGGGCCGGTGACCCAGTACTTC	CASSLGLAGGPVTQYF
.	few	TRBV2	TRBJ1-2	TGTGCCAGCAGTGATGCTAACTATGGCTACACCTTC	CASSDANYGYTF
.	.	TRBV9	TRBJ1-2	TGTGCCAGCAGCGTAGACCCGACAGGTTCCTATGGCTACACCTTC	CASSVDPTGSYGYTF
.	.	TRBV10-3	TRBJ1-4	TGTGCCATCAGTGAGTCGTCAGGAAGGCCCGAAAAACTGTTTTTT	CAISESSGRPEKLFF
.	.	TRBV7-6	TRBJ2-1	TGTGCCAGCATTAGAGGAGGCGGCTCCTACAATGAGCAGTTCTTC	CASIRGGGSYNEQFF
.	.	TRBV18	TRBJ2-1	TGTGCCAGCTCACCACTCTCGACTCACAATGAGCAGTTCTTC	CASSPLSTHNEQFF
.	few	TRBV29-1	TRBJ1-3	TGCAGCGTTAAAGGGTCCTCTGGAAACACCATATATTTT	CSVKGSSGNTIYF
.	.	TRBV7-8	TRBJ2-3	TGTGCCAGCAGCTTAGATCCGGGGCCAGATACGCAGTATTTT	CASSLDPGPDTQYF
TRBD1	.	TRBV6-1	TRBJ1-4	TGTGCCAGCATGGACAGGATAGAGGAAAAACTGTTTTTT	CASMDRIEEKLFF
.	.	TRBV9	TRBJ1-3	TGTGCCAGCAGCCGGTTCTCAGAATGGGTAACCTCTGGAAACACCATATATTTT	CASSRFSEWVTSGNTIYF
TRBD1	.	TRBV2	TRBJ1-3	TGTGCCAGCAGTGCAGGACAGGGAGGAAACACCATATATTTT	CASSAGQGGNTIYF